There are many counts of the clone carrying this T cell receptor beta chain. The antigen is unknown. These data are taken from a study of T cells after posttransplantation cyclophosphamide. Study findings and constraints: Recipient CMV seropositivity and CMV reactivation strongly tracked TRB clonality. Tissue-infiltrating T cells from skin or gut overlapped little with blood T cells.

The V and J ends lost 0 bases and 2 bases respectively, with 9 bases between them. The CDR3 covers 15 residues. Germline assignment: CDR1 SGDLS and CDR2 YYNGEE. Profiling relied on immunoSEQ multiplex PCR, and the TCRdb table lists in-frame clones only, not all of them. The sample is made up of tens of thousands of clones, none counted only once. V and J are TRBV9 and TRBJ1-3; D unresolved. The sequence came from a man aged 45-65 years in good health, CMV-negative, and a related stem cell transplant donor. The sequencing sample was made of PBMCs. CDR3 nucleotide sequence: TGTGCCAGCAGCGTAGCTCCAGGCCCTGGAAACACCATATATTTT. Protein product: CASSVAPGPGNTIYF. Using reference TRBV9 and TRBJ1-3 for the parts outside the CDR3, the full variable domain is DSGVTQTPKHLITATGQRVTLRCSPRSGDLSVYWYQQSLDQGLQFLIQYYNGEERAKGNILERFSAQQFPDLHSELNLSSLELGDSALYFCASSVAPGPGNTIYFGEGSWLTVV.